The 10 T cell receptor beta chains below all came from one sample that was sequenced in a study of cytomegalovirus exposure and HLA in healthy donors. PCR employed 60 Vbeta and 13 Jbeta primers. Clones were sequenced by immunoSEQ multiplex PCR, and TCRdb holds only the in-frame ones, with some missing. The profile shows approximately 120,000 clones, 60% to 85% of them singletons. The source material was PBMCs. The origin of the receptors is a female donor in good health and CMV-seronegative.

The CDR3 reads CASSDRGGHEKLFF. The CDR3 DNA reads as TGCGCCAGCAGTGATAGGGGAGGACATGAAAAACTGTTTTTT. The V and J genes are TRBV10-1 and TRBJ1-4; weak D call: TRBD1 (5 bases). Trimming took 3 bases from V and 6 from J, leaving 11 bases between them. Germline values: CDR1 WNHNN, CDR2 SYGVQD (reference sequence). The CDR3 spans 14 residues.

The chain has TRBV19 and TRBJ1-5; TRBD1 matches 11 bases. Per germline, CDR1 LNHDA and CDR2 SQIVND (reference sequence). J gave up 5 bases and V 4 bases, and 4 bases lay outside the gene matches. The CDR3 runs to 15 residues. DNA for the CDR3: TGTGCCAGTAGTAGAGGGACAGGGGGTGATCAGCCCCAGCATTTT. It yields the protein CASSRGTGGDQPQHF.

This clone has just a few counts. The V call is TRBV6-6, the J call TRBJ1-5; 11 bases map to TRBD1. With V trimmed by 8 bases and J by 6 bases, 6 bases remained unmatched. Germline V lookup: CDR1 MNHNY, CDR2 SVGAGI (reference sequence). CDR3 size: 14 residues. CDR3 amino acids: CASDLGTGGQPQHF. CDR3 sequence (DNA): TGTGCCAGCGACCTCGGGACAGGGGGTCAGCCCCAGCATTTT.

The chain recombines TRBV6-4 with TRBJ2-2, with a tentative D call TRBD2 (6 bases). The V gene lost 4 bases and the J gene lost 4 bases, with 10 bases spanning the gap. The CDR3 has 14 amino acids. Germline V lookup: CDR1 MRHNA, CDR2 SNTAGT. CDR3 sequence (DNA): TGTGCCAGCAGTGGAGAGGGAGGCACCGGGGAGCTGTTTTTT. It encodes CASSGEGGTGELFF.

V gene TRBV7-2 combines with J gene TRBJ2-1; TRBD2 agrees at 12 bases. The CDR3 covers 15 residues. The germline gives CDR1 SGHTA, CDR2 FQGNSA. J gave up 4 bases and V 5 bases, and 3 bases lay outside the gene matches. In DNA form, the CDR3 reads TGTGCCAGCAGCCGGACTAGCGGGGAGTACAATGAGCAGTTCTTC. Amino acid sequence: CASSRTSGEYNEQFF.

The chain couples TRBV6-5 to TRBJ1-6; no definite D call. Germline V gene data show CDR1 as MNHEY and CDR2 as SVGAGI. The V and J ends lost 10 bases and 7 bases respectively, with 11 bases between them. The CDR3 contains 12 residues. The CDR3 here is CATSPLNSPLHF. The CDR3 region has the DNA TGTGCCACTTCCCCCTTAAATTCACCCCTCCACTTT.

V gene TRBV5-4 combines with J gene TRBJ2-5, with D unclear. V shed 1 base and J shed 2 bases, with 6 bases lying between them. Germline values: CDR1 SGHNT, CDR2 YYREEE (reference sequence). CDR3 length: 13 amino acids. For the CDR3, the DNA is TGTGCCAGCAGCTTGCGTCAGCAAGAGACCCAGTACTTC. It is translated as CASSLRQQETQYF.

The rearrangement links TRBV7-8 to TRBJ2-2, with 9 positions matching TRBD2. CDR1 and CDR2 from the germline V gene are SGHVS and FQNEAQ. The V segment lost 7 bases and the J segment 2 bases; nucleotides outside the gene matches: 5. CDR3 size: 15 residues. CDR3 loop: CASNLAGTNTGELFF. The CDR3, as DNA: TGTGCCAGCAACCTAGCGGGGACAAACACCGGGGAGCTGTTTTTT.

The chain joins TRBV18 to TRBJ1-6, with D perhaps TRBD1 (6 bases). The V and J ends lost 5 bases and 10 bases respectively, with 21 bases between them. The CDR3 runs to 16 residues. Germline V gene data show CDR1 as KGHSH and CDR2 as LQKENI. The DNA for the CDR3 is TGTGCCAGCTCATCTCCTCAGGGGCGCGGGAGCTCACCCCTCCACTTT. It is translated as CASSSPQGRGSSPLHF.

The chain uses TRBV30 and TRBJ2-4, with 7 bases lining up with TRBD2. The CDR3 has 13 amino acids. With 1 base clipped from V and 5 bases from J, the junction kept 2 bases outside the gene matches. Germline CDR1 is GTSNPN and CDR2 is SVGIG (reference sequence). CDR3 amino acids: CAWSAAGENIQYF. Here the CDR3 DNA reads TGTGCCTGGAGTGCGGCGGGGGAAAACATTCAGTACTTC.